The 3 T cell receptor beta chains given below trace back to one sample, sequenced in a study of blood T cell repertoires in COVID-19. Only in-frame clones appear in the TCRdb table, and some are missing; sequencing was by immunoSEQ multiplex PCR. The sample shows approximately 50,000 clones, 65% to 80% of them seen only once. The sequencing sample was made of peripheral blood. The receptors here all came from a man between 65 and 85 years old with acute or convalescent COVID-19.

This rearrangement joins TRBV2 to TRBJ2-2; 9 bases fit TRBD1. The CDR3 consists of 15 residues. The trim removed 7 bases at V and 7 bases at J, leaving 10 bases unmatched. Germline loops: CDR1 SNHLY, CDR2 FYNNEI. DNA of the CDR3: TGTGCCAGCAAAAAGGGACAGGGTGATAGCGGGGAGCTGTTTTTT. This sequence encodes CASKKGQGDSGELFF.

The chain uses TRBV9 and TRBJ2-3; no firm D call. The ends were cut back, 5 bases at V and 0 bases at J, with 10 bases in the middle. The germline gives CDR1 SGDLS, CDR2 YYNGEE. There are 14 residues in the CDR3. CDR3 DNA: TGTGCCAGCAGGGAGCTAACTAGCACAGATACGCAGTATTTT. Protein sequence: CASRELTSTDTQYF. Full variable domain (missing parts from reference TRBV9 and TRBJ2-3): DSGVTQTPKHLITATGQRVTLRCSPRSGDLSVYWYQQSLDQGLQFLIQYYNGEERAKGNILERFSAQQFPDLHSELNLSSLELGDSALYFCASRELTSTDTQYFGPGTRLTVL.

The chain joins TRBV7-2 to TRBJ1-4; 8 bases line up with TRBD1. Germline V gene data show CDR1 as SGHTA and CDR2 as FQGNSA. V gave up 1 base and J gave up 7 bases; unmatched junction bases: 5. The CDR3 length is 15 residues. The CDR3 is CASSLDQGAPEKLFF. DNA of the CDR3: TGTGCCAGCAGCTTAGATCAGGGGGCGCCTGAAAAACTGTTTTTT.